The 7 T cell receptor beta chains given below trace back to one sample, sequenced in a study of cytomegalovirus exposure and HLA in healthy donors. Use of 60 Vbeta and 13 Jbeta primers characterized the PCR. Some clones are missing from TCRdb's copy, which holds only in-frame ones; the method was immunoSEQ multiplex PCR. The sample records about 160,000 clones, 65% to 70% being singletons. Sample: PBMCs. These receptors were obtained from a woman between 18 and 29 years old in good health and CMV-seropositive.

This chain links TRBV6-5 with TRBJ1-2; no clear D gene. Germline V gives CDR1 MNHEY, CDR2 SVGAGI. Deletions cut 6 bases from V and 8 bases from J, with 13 bases between. The CDR3 has 12 residues. The CDR3 here is CASSTEGWGYTF. The CDR3 DNA reads as TGTGCCAGCAGCACAGAGGGTTGGGGCTACACCTTC.

The chain recombines TRBV30 with TRBJ2-7; 7 bases line up with TRBD1. J lost 2 bases, V lost 2 bases, and 3 bases had no gene match. Looked up from germline, CDR1 is GTSNPN and CDR2 is SVGIG (reference sequence). The CDR3 is made up of 13 amino acids. The CDR3 nucleotides are TGTGCCTGGAGTCCGCAGGGGGCCTACGAGCAGTACTTC. As protein: CAWSPQGAYEQYF.

The chain carries TRBV27 and TRBJ2-3; possibly TRBD2 for D (5 bases). Germline V lookup: CDR1 MNHEY, CDR2 SMNVEV (reference sequence). The CDR3 contains 11 residues. V dropped 8 bases and J dropped 2 bases, with 5 bases sitting between them. The DNA of the CDR3 is TGTGCCAGCGGACTCACAGATACGCAGTATTTT. Protein sequence: CASGLTDTQYF.

The V gene is TRBV2, the J gene TRBJ2-3; 11 bases map to TRBD2. Trimming cost V 6 bases and J 5 bases; bases outside gene matches: 10. CDR3 size: 16 residues. Germline V gene sequence: CDR1 SNHLY, CDR2 FYNNEI. CDR3 sequence reads: CASRRLAGFGVDTQYF. The CDR3 nucleotides are TGTGCCAGCAGGCGACTAGCGGGGTTCGGAGTAGATACGCAGTATTTT.

V and J are TRBV2 and TRBJ1-5; 10 bases are a match to TRBD1. The germline gives CDR1 SNHLY, CDR2 FYNNEI. The CDR3 consists of 16 residues. The V gene end was trimmed by 7 bases and the J gene end by 1 base; junction bases not matched to a gene: 7. CDR3 sequence: CASTGTGEGSNQPQHF. The CDR3 nucleotides are TGTGCCAGCACCGGGACAGGGGAAGGGAGCAATCAGCCCCAGCATTTT.

This clone was observed a handful of times. The chain joins TRBV18 to TRBJ2-4, with D perhaps matching TRBD2 (5 bases). Germline CDR1 KGHSH, CDR2 LQKENI. Trimming shortened V by 6 bases and J by 1 base, and 10 bases separated the two germline ends. The CDR3 runs to 14 residues. The chain's CDR3 is CASSPDYAKNIQYF. The CDR3 DNA reads as TGTGCCAGCTCTCCCGACTACGCCAAAAACATTCAGTACTTC.

The chain recombines TRBV9 with TRBJ2-2; TRBD1 matches at 9 bases. In germline, CDR1 is SGDLS, CDR2 YYNGEE. The CDR3 contains 15 residues. J was trimmed by 7 bases and V by 3 bases; bases with no gene match: 7. This chain's CDR3 is CASSGSQGAGGELFF. The CDR3, as DNA: TGTGCCAGCAGCGGCTCACAGGGGGCTGGCGGGGAGCTGTTTTTT.